This passage covers 30 T cell receptor beta chains from one sample sequenced in a study of CD8 T cells in ankylosing spondylitis. Findings and limits, study-wide: There was a TCR beta motif, made of roughly eight highly homologous variants, that appeared characteristic of ankylosing spondylitis blood.

TCRdb itself ran the 5' RACE reads through MiXCR, one entry per CDR3 protein. The sample lists about 800,000 distinct CDR3 sequences, approximately 12% seen once, with 0.51% in the top ten. The antigens for these receptors are not known. The sample comprised blood, either unsorted or a sorted T cell fraction (not recorded which). Source of these receptors: a male donor with ankylosing spondylitis.

This clonotype occurred a few times. This chain uses TRBV20-1 with TRBJ1-4; D is perhaps TRBD1 (6 bases). V was pared by 6 bases and J by 8 bases, with 22 bases between. Germline V lookup: CDR1 DFQATT, CDR2 SNEGSKA (reference sequence). This CDR3 is 15 amino acids long. In DNA, the CDR3 is TGCAGTGCCAGGGGCCTCAGGGACGATGAGGAAAAACTGTTTTTT. Its protein product is CSARGLRDDEEKLFF.

The chain links TRBV7-9 to TRBJ2-2; 8 bases are shared with TRBD2. In germline, CDR1 is SEHNR, CDR2 FQNEAQ (reference sequence). V was pared by 3 bases and J by 0 bases, with 3 bases of the junction left unmatched. This CDR3 region has 16 residues. CDR3: CASSFGTSSNTGELFF. The CDR3 nucleotides read TGTGCCAGCAGCTTCGGGACTAGTTCGAACACCGGGGAGCTGTTTTTT.

This clonotype was counted ten times or more. The rearrangement links TRBV7-2 to TRBJ2-7; TRBD1 is a possible D gene (6 bases). V was shortened by 3 bases and J by 3 bases, with 12 bases between the two germline ends. CDR3 length: 14 residues. Germline V CDR1 and CDR2: SGHTA, FQGNSA. The CDR3 is CASSFDRLGYEQYF. The CDR3 bases are TGTGCCAGCAGCTTTGACAGGTTGGGCTACGAGCAGTACTTC.

This chain links TRBV5-6 with TRBJ2-1; 12 nucleotides line up with TRBD2. J gave up 3 bases and V 0 bases, and 4 bases lay outside the gene matches. Germline V gives CDR1 SGHDT, CDR2 YYEEEE. CDR3 length: 17 amino acids. CDR3 in DNA: TGTGCCAGCAGCTTGGCGACTAGCGGGAGAAACTACAATGAGCAGTTCTTC. Protein: CASSLATSGRNYNEQFF.

This clonotype appeared a few times. The V and J genes are TRBV5-1 and TRBJ1-2, with unresolved D. V was cut by 0 bases and J by 8 bases, with 11 bases left in between. CDR1 and CDR2 from the germline V gene are SGHRS and YFSETQ. There are 13 residues in the CDR3. The CDR3 DNA reads as TGCGCCAGCAGCTTGGGGAGCGGAACCGGCTACACCTTC. As protein: CASSLGSGTGYTF.

This clonotype was counted many times. This sequence joins TRBV7-2 and TRBJ1-1; 7 bases fit TRBD1. V lost 2 bases to trimming and J lost 5 bases; unmatched junction nucleotides: 5. The CDR3 runs to 14 residues. Germline CDR1 and CDR2: SGHTA and FQGNSA. The chain's CDR3 is CASSLRRGGTEAFF. CDR3 sequence (DNA): TGTGCCAGCAGCTTACGCAGGGGGGGTACTGAAGCTTTCTTT.

This rearrangement joins TRBV7-2 to TRBJ1-1; D is undetermined. The germline CDR1 and CDR2 sequences are SGHTA and FQGNSA. The V gene lost 3 bases and the J gene lost 0 bases, with 14 bases spanning the gap. The CDR3 extends over 16 amino acids. CDR3: CASSLEVSLVNTEAFF. The CDR3, as DNA: TGTGCCAGCAGCTTGGAGGTCTCCTTAGTGAACACTGAAGCTTTCTTT. The full variable domain, its missing parts supplied by reference TRBV7-2 and TRBJ1-1, is GAGVSQSPSNKVTEKGKDVELRCDPISGHTALYWYRQSLGQGLEFLIYFQGNSAPDKSGLPSDRFSAERTGGSVSTLTIQRTQQEDSAVYLCASSLEVSLVNTEAFFGQGTRLTVV.

The chain uses TRBV20-1 and TRBJ2-2; TRBD2 is a possible D gene (6 bases). Germline V lookup: CDR1 DFQATT, CDR2 SNEGSKA (reference sequence). This CDR3 region has 13 residues. Trimming shortened V by 1 base and J by 5 bases, and 8 bases separated the two germline ends. CDR3 loop: CSARVGTTGELFF. CDR3 DNA sequence: TGCAGTGCTAGAGTCGGGACTACCGGGGAGCTGTTTTTT.

The rearrangement joins TRBV6-1 to TRBJ1-5; the D is unclear. CDR3 length: 13 residues. Germline CDR1 MNHNS, CDR2 SASEGT. V lost 4 bases and J lost 10, with 14 bases in between. The CDR3 sequence: CASSATPYIPQHF. As DNA, the CDR3 is TGTGCCAGCAGTGCCACCCCTTACATACCCCAGCATTTT.

Many counts were recorded for this clonotype. V and J are TRBV5-1 and TRBJ2-2; possibly TRBD2 for D (6 bases). Germline CDR1 reads SGHRS; CDR2 reads YFSETQ. The V and J ends lost 3 bases and 4 bases respectively, with 16 bases between them. The CDR3 runs to 16 residues. The CDR3 DNA reads as TGCGCCAGCAGCTCAGCCGCAAGGGACTTCACCGGGGAGCTGTTTTTT. As protein: CASSSAARDFTGELFF.

This clonotype was seen only a few times. V gene TRBV6-2 or TRBV6-3 combines with J gene TRBJ2-7, with D perhaps being TRBD1 or TRBD2 (5 bases each). The CDR3 has 14 amino acids. The germline V gene encodes CDR1 MNHEY and CDR2 SVGEGT. The germline V and J ends were trimmed by 7 bases and 2 bases, with 15 bases remaining between them. The CDR3 nucleotides are TGTGCCAGCACCCTGCCCGGGACGACCTACGAGCAGTACTTC. Translated: CASTLPGTTYEQYF.

There are a few counts of this clonotype. This chain uses TRBV20-1 with TRBJ1-6; no clear D. The V and J ends lost 5 bases and 6 bases respectively, with 8 bases between them. The CDR3 totals 12 residues. Germline values: CDR1 DFQATT, CDR2 SNEGSKA (reference sequence). The CDR3 DNA sequence: TGCAGTGCTGGTAGGAGTAATTCACCCCTCCACTTT. It specifies CSAGRSNSPLHF.

This clonotype turned up a few times. This chain connects TRBV12-3 or TRBV12-4 to TRBJ1-5; D is undetermined. V was clipped by 3 bases and J by 0 bases, with 12 bases between them. The CDR3 has 16 residues. CDR3 residues: CASSLAGRSSNQPQHF. Here the CDR3 DNA reads TGTGCCAGCAGTTTGGCGGGGAGAAGTAGCAATCAGCCCCAGCATTTT.

This chain connects TRBV18 to TRBJ1-6, with 8 bases that match TRBD1. The CDR3 length is 13 residues. In germline, CDR1 is KGHSH, CDR2 LQKENI. Unmatched junction bases numbered 4, after V lost 2 bases and J lost 13 bases. The CDR3 region has the DNA TGTGCCAGCTCACCAGGACAGGGCAGGCCCCTCCACTTT. Translation: CASSPGQGRPLHF.

This clonotype has just a few counts. V gene TRBV10-3 combines with J gene TRBJ2-5; D perhaps matches TRBD1 (6 bases). Per germline, CDR1 ENHRY and CDR2 SYGVKD. This CDR3 has 14 residues. Between the trimmed V and J ends, which lost 6 bases and 1 base, there was a span of 12 bases. CDR3 bases: TGTGCCATCAGCAGGACAGACCTCCAAGAGACCCAGTACTTC. This codes for CAISRTDLQETQYF.

V gene TRBV4-3 combines with J gene TRBJ2-1; 7 bases are shared with TRBD2. Germline V gives CDR1 LGHNA, CDR2 YSLEER. The CDR3 is 16 residues long. After removal of 5 bases from V and 4 bases from J, the junction contained 11 bases not matched to a gene. The CDR3 DNA reads as TGCGCCAGCAGCGGACCCACGCGGGGGACTTACAATGAGCAGTTCTTC. Residues: CASSGPTRGTYNEQFF.

The V call is TRBV6-1, the J call TRBJ1-5; no definite D call. With 7 bases removed from V and 2 bases from J, the gap between germline ends came to 15 bases. This CDR3 spans 15 amino acids. CDR1 and CDR2 (germline): MNHNS, SASEGT. The CDR3 DNA sequence: TGTGCCAGCACCCCTTGGAGGTTTGGCAATCAGCCCCAGCATTTT. It translates to CASTPWRFGNQPQHF.

The chain uses TRBV4-3 and TRBJ1-4; D gene unclear. The CDR3 runs 15 residues. The V gene's germline CDR1 is LGHNA and CDR2 YSLEER. V dropped 2 bases and J dropped 0 bases, with 7 bases sitting between them. DNA for the CDR3: TGCGCCAGCAGCCAACAGGCTGCAACTAATGAAAAACTGTTTTTT. Protein: CASSQQAATNEKLFF.

The V call is TRBV9, the J call TRBJ2-6; D possibly corresponds to TRBD1 (5 bases). The CDR3 is made up of 14 amino acids. V was pared by 3 bases and J by 2 bases, with 6 bases between. The germline V gene has CDR1 SGDLS and CDR2 YYNGEE. In nucleotides, the CDR3 is TGTGCCAGCAGCGCGACAGCTGGGGCCAACGTCCTGACTTTC. Translated: CASSATAGANVLTF.

This clonotype was seen ten or more times. The chain uses TRBV20-1 and TRBJ1-5; D unresolved. The CDR3 is 13 amino acids. Germline V CDR1 and CDR2: DFQATT, SNEGSKA (reference sequence). Trimming left V 0 bases short and J 6 bases short, with 9 bases between. The CDR3 region is CSARDHRSQPQHF. The DNA of the CDR3 is TGCAGTGCTAGAGATCATAGGAGTCAGCCCCAGCATTTT.

A few counts support this clonotype. The chain couples TRBV13 to TRBJ1-5; 9 bases are a match to TRBD1. Per the germline V gene, CDR1 is PRHDT and CDR2 is FYEKMQ (reference sequence). This CDR3 comprises 17 residues. V shed 0 bases, J shed 6 bases, and the junction held 9 bases outside the gene matches. The CDR3 sequence: CASSLGAGTGSSQPQHF. In nucleotides, the CDR3 is TGTGCCAGCAGCTTAGGGGCCGGGACAGGGAGTAGTCAGCCCCAGCATTTT.

This chain joins TRBV10-3 and TRBJ2-3; 8 nucleotides align to TRBD1. The CDR3 is made up of 14 amino acids. In germline, CDR1 is ENHRY, CDR2 SYGVKD. Losses at the gene ends were 7 bases for V and 5 bases for J; bases not matched to a gene: 8. CDR3 nucleotide sequence: TGTGCCATCACCGGACAGGGTTTCGGAGATACGCAGTATTTT. Translating it yields CAITGQGFGDTQYF.

V usage is TRBV6-1 and J usage is TRBJ1-1; no definite D call. Germline V gives CDR1 MNHNS, CDR2 SASEGT. The CDR3 length is 14 residues. The V end was cut by 8 bases, the J end by 4 bases, with 17 bases between. The CDR3 is CASLKPGIGTEAFF. The CDR3, as DNA: TGTGCCAGCTTGAAGCCGGGAATTGGCACTGAAGCTTTCTTT.

This clonotype appeared a few times. J is TRBJ2-5 and V is TRBV10-1; perhaps TRBD2 as D (6 bases). The CDR3 contains 15 residues. Germline-derived CDR1 and CDR2 are WNHNN and SYGVQD (reference sequence). The V end was cut by 3 bases, the J end by 3 bases, with 14 bases between. The CDR3 nucleotides are TGCGCCAGCAGTGACACCGGGGGTGTGAAAGAGACCCAGTACTTC. Protein: CASSDTGGVKETQYF.

This sequence joins TRBV20-1 and TRBJ1-1; tentatively, D is TRBD1 (5 bases). Trimming left V 3 bases short and J 2 bases short, with 13 bases between. In germline, CDR1 is DFQATT, CDR2 SNEGSKA (reference sequence). The CDR3 consists of 14 residues. The CDR3 sequence: CSASVGGANTEAFF. The CDR3 DNA follows: TGCAGTGCTAGTGTGGGGGGAGCAAACACTGAAGCTTTCTTT.

This clonotype was seen a few times. This chain uses TRBV7-2 with TRBJ2-2; 7 bases fit TRBD2. Unmatched junction bases numbered 3, after V lost 2 bases and J lost 3 bases. CDR1 and CDR2 (germline): SGHTA, FQGNSA. This CDR3 has 15 residues. The CDR3 DNA reads as TGTGCCAGCAGCTTAATGGGGAGGGACACCGGGGAGCTGTTTTTT. This codes for CASSLMGRDTGELFF.

The genes are TRBV6-5 and TRBJ1-5; D unclear. V was clipped by 2 bases and J by 9 bases, with 14 bases between them. The CDR3 sequence is 14 residues long. Germline V CDR1 and CDR2: MNHEY, SVGAGI. The CDR3 sequence is CASSYQPRRRPQHF. In nucleotides, the CDR3 is TGTGCCAGCAGTTACCAACCCCGACGTAGGCCCCAGCATTTT.

This clonotype was counted between two and nine times. The chain employs TRBV27 and TRBJ1-1, with 10 bases aligning to TRBD1. The V and J ends lost 6 bases and 4 bases, in that order; junction bases with no gene match: 5. Germline V gene sequence: CDR1 MNHEY, CDR2 SMNVEV (reference sequence). This CDR3 contains 14 residues. The CDR3 spells CASRRQGAGTEAFF. CDR3 nucleotides: TGTGCCAGCAGGCGACAGGGGGCGGGCACTGAAGCTTTCTTT.

This clonotype was recorded a few times. The rearrangement joins TRBV4-3 to TRBJ2-5, with TRBD2 matching over 10 bases. The CDR3 has 16 amino acids. Germline CDR1 reads LGHNA; CDR2 reads YSLEER. After removal of 2 bases from V and 2 bases from J, the junction contained 5 bases not matched to a gene. The CDR3 sequence is CASSQTGLATQETQYF. In nucleotides, the CDR3 is TGCGCCAGCAGCCAAACGGGACTAGCGACACAAGAGACCCAGTACTTC.

The table lists this clonotype with a few counts. The chain is built from TRBV6-5 and TRBJ1-6; D uncertain. The V end was cut by 3 bases, the J end by 2 bases, with 8 bases between. The CDR3 has 15 residues. The germline V gene encodes CDR1 MNHEY and CDR2 SVGAGI. The CDR3 is CASSYGVTYNSPLHF. CDR3 nucleotides: TGTGCCAGCAGTTATGGGGTTACCTATAATTCACCCCTCCACTTT.